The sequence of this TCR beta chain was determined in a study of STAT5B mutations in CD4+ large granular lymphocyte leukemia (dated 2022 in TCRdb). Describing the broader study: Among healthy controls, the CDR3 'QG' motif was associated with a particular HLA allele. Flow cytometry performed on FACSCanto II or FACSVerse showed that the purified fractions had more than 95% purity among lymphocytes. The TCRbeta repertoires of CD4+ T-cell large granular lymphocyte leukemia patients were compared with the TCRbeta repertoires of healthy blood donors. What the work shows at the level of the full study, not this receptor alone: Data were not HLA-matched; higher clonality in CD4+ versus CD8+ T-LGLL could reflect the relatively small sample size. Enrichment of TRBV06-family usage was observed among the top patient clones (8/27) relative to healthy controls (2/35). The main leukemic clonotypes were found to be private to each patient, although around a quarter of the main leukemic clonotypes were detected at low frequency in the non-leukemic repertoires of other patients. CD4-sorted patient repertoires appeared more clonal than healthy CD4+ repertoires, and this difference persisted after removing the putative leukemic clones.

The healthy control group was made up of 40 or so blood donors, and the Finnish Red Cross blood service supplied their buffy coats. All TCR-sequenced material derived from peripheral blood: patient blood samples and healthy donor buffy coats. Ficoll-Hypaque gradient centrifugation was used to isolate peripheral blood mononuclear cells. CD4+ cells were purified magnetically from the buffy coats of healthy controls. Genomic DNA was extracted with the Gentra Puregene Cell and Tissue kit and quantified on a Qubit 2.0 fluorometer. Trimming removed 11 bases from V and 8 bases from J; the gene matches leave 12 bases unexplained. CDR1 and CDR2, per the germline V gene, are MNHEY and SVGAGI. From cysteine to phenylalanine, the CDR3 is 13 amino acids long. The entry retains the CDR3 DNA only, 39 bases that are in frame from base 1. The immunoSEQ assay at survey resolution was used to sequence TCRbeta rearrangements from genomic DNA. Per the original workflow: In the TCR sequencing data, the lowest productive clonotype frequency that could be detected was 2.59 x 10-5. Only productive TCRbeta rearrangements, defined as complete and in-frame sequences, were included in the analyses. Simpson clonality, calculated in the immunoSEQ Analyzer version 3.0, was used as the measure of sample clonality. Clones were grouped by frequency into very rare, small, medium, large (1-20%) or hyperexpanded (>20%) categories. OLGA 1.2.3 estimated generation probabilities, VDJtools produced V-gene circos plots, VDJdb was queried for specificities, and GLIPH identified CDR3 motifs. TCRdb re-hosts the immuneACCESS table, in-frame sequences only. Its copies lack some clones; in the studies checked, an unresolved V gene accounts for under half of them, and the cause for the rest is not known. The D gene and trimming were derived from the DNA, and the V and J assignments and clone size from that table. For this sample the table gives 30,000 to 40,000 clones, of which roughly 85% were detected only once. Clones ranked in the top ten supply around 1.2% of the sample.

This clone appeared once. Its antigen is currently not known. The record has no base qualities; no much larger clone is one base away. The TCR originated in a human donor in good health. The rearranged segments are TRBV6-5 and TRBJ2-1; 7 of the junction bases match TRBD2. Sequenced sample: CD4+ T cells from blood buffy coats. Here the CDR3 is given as CAGLPAGPDEQFF. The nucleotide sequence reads TGTGCCGGCCTCCCAGCGGGACCCGATGAGCAGTTCTTC.